These T cell receptor beta chains were read from a single sample in a study of shared clonotypes between healthy human individuals. TCRdb keeps only in-frame clones here, not all; method: immunoSEQ multiplex PCR. The profile covers around 500,000 clones, with 75% to 85% appearing a single time and 10% to 15% taken by the ten largest. Specimen: PBMCs. All receptors derive from a woman in her thirties or forties in good health. Some clones in this sample may be carry-over from other donors' samples. CDR3s include the opening cysteine and the closing phenylalanine or tryptophan. A D gene is named only where the DNA matches it firmly. Clone size is not always given. Where it is, it says once, few, many or a class for expanded clones.

once,TRBJ1-4,.,TRBV15,CATSRGGYQGTANEKLFF,TGTGCCACCAGCAGAGGGGGATATCAGGGGACGGCTAATGAAAAACTGTTTTTT
.,TRBJ2-1,TRBD2,TRBV15,CATRLGPGLAGNEQFF,TGTGCCACCAGACTAGGACCGGGACTAGCGGGAAATGAGCAGTTCTTC
.,TRBJ2-7,.,TRBV5-1,CASSPGSSSYEQYF,TGCGCCAGCAGCCCGGGGTCCAGCTCCTACGAGCAGTACTTC
.,TRBJ1-5,TRBD1,TRBV5-4,CASSLDRGEVQPQHF,TGTGCCAGCAGCTTGGACAGGGGAGAGGTGCAGCCCCAGCATTTT
.,TRBJ1-5,.,TRBV4-1,CASSLRDNQPQHF,TGCGCCAGCAGCCTCAGGGACAATCAGCCCCAGCATTTT
.,TRBJ2-1,.,TRBV7-3,CASSRIAPSSYNEQFF,TGTGCCAGCAGCAGAATTGCCCCCAGCTCCTACAATGAGCAGTTCTTC
once,TRBJ2-1,.,TRBV6-6,CASSYRPDQPYNEQFF,TGTGCCAGCAGTTATAGGCCTGATCAGCCTTACAATGAGCAGTTCTTC
.,TRBJ2-1,.,TRBV5-4,CASSRNNEQFF,TGTGCCAGCAGCCGCAATAATGAGCAGTTCTTC
.,TRBJ2-3,.,TRBV11-2,CASSLGGGTDTQYF,TGTGCCAGCAGCTTAGGGGGGGGCACAGATACGCAGTATTTT
.,TRBJ1-3,.,TRBV10-3,CAISEFIAETLPGNTIYF,TGTGCCATCAGTGAGTTCATCGCCGAGACTTTACCTGGAAACACCATATATTTT
.,TRBJ2-1,TRBD2,TRBV5-1,CASSTGTSGNNEQFF,TGCGCCAGCAGCACCGGGACTAGCGGGAACAATGAGCAGTTCTTC
.,TRBJ2-5,TRBD1,TRBV7-3,CASSLNGPTGLETQYF,TGTGCCAGCAGCTTAAACGGTCCGACAGGGCTGGAGACCCAGTACTTC
.,TRBJ1-1,.,TRBV20-1,CSARDSAEAFF,TGCAGTGCTAGAGATTCTGCTGAAGCTTTCTTT
.,TRBJ2-1,TRBD2,TRBV28,CASRKGAGGRWNEQFF,TGTGCCAGCAGGAAAGGGGCGGGAGGGAGGTGGAATGAGCAGTTCTTC
.,TRBJ2-7,.,TRBV19,CASSLGQNYEQYF,TGTGCCAGTAGTCTGGGGCAGAACTACGAGCAGTACTTC
.,TRBJ2-1,TRBD2,TRBV5-8,CASSLGLAGPYNEQFF,TGTGCCAGCAGCTTAGGACTAGCGGGACCCTACAATGAGCAGTTCTTC
few,TRBJ1-1,.,TRBV18,CASSPRVYATEAFF,TGTGCCAGCTCACCACGGGTTTATGCCACTGAAGCTTTCTTT
few,TRBJ2-5,.,TRBV15,CATSDLRLETQYF,TGTGCCACCAGCGACTTGCGTTTGGAGACCCAGTACTTC
.,TRBJ2-6,TRBD1,TRBV11-2,CASSLDVSGQGVAGANVLTF,TGTGCCAGCAGCTTAGATGTCTCGGGACAGGGAGTCGCTGGGGCCAACGTCCTGACTTTC
few,TRBJ1-1,TRBD1,TRBV15,CATSLGQGVRAFF,TGTGCCACCAGCCTTGGACAGGGGGTAAGAGCTTTCTTT
.,TRBJ2-2,TRBD1,TRBV7-2,CASRYLDRGQTGELFF,TGTGCCAGCAGATATTTGGACAGGGGGCAAACCGGGGAGCTGTTTTTT
.,TRBJ2-7,TRBD1,TRBV5-1,CASSPTGDPYEQYF,TGCGCCAGCAGCCCGACAGGGGACCCCTACGAGCAGTACTTC
.,TRBJ2-7,.,TRBV29-1,CSVVQGTEQYF,TGCAGCGTAGTACAGGGTACCGAGCAGTACTTC
.,TRBJ2-3,TRBD2,TRBV6-5,CASSRAGGRTDTQYF,TGTGCCAGCAGTCGAGCGGGAGGGCGCACAGATACGCAGTATTTT
.,TRBJ1-4,.,TRBV27,CASSLNRANEKLFF,TGTGCCAGCAGTTTAAACAGGGCTAATGAAAAACTGTTTTTT
.,TRBJ2-5,TRBD2,TRBV27,CASSLGAGGPLETQYF,TGTGCCAGCAGTTTGGGGGCGGGAGGGCCTTTAGAGACCCAGTACTTC
.,TRBJ1-3,.,TRBV4-2,CASRAGGDSGNTIYF,TGTGCCAGCAGGGCCGGGGGCGACTCTGGAAACACCATATATTTT
few,TRBJ2-7,.,TRBV6-6,CASNPTARNYEQYF,TGTGCCAGCAACCCGACGGCCAGGAACTACGAGCAGTACTTC
.,TRBJ2-1,TRBD2,TRBV4-1,CASSQDGAGVQDEQFF,TGCGCCAGCAGCCAAGATGGGGCGGGAGTACAGGATGAGCAGTTCTTC
few,TRBJ2-2,.,TRBV4-2,CASSPRLPTNTGELFF,TGTGCCAGCAGCCCCAGACTCCCGACCAACACCGGGGAGCTGTTTTTT
.,TRBJ2-7,TRBD2,TRBV27,CASSTRTSPGEQYF,TGTGCCAGCAGTACCAGGACTAGCCCCGGCGAGCAGTACTTC
.,TRBJ2-2,.,TRBV13,CASSLGVENTGELFF,TGTGCCAGCAGCTTAGGAGTCGAGAACACCGGGGAGCTGTTTTTT
few,TRBJ1-1,.,TRBV7-3,CASSLTAGREAFF,TGTGCCAGCAGCTTAACGGCGGGCAGAGAAGCTTTCTTT
.,TRBJ1-2,.,TRBV15,CATSRVEGSYGYTF,TGTGCCACCAGCAGGGTGGAGGGGAGCTATGGCTACACCTTC
few,TRBJ2-7,TRBD2,TRBV7-9,CASSPSTSGPGHTTYEQYF,TGTGCCAGCAGCCCCTCGACTAGCGGACCTGGTCACACCACCTACGAGCAGTACTTC
.,TRBJ2-2,.,TRBV15,CATSREGVDTGELFF,TGTGCCACCAGCAGAGAAGGGGTGGACACCGGGGAGCTGTTTTTT
.,TRBJ2-3,TRBD2,TRBV11-2,CASSLNGGRVTDTQYF,TGTGCCAGCAGCTTAAACGGCGGGAGGGTAACAGATACGCAGTATTTT
once,TRBJ2-5,TRBD2,TRBV2,CASSVASGRTETQYF,TGTGCCAGCAGTGTCGCTAGCGGGAGAACGGAGACCCAGTACTTC
.,TRBJ1-2,.,TRBV5-1,CASSLDRVYGYTF,TGCGCCAGCAGCTTGGACAGGGTGTATGGCTACACCTTC
once,TRBJ1-3,.,TRBV5-1,CASSLDGSSGNTIYF,TGCGCCAGCAGCTTGGACGGATCCTCTGGAAACACCATATATTTT
.,TRBJ2-4,TRBD2,TRBV19,CASSIFRLAGNIQYF,TGTGCCAGTAGTATTTTCCGGCTAGCGGGGAACATTCAGTACTTC
.,TRBJ2-7,.,TRBV11-3,CASSLGPRGGSYEQYF,TGTGCCAGCAGCTTAGGGCCCAGGGGCGGTTCCTACGAGCAGTACTTC
.,TRBJ2-1,TRBD1,TRBV11-3,CASSLRTGGNEQFF,TGTGCCAGCAGCTTGCGGACAGGGGGCAATGAGCAGTTCTTC
.,TRBJ2-3,TRBD2,TRBV5-1,CASSDIAGATDTQYF,TGCGCCAGCAGCGATATAGCGGGAGCCACAGATACGCAGTATTTT
few,TRBJ2-7,.,TRBV27,CASSKGVRTYEQYF,TGTGCCAGCAGCAAGGGGGTTCGAACCTACGAGCAGTACTTC
.,TRBJ1-1,.,TRBV10-3,CAISESGFGTEAFF,TGTGCCATCAGTGAGTCAGGGTTCGGCACTGAAGCTTTCTTT
few,TRBJ1-2,.,TRBV5-6,CASSSLGYGYTF,TGTGCCAGCAGCTCCCTTGGGTATGGCTACACCTTC
.,TRBJ1-2,.,TRBV6-1,CASSEASGGGYGYTF,TGTGCCAGCAGTGAAGCGAGCGGGGGCGGCTATGGCTACACCTTC